Below are 10 T cell receptor beta chains sequenced from a single sample in a study of CD8 T cells in Susac syndrome. cDNA came from around 0.5 to 1 ug RNA primed by random hexamers. Each CDR3 protein gets one entry after TCRdb re-called the immunoSEQ multiplex PCR reads with MiXCR. The data contain roughly 150,000 distinct CDR3 sequences, approximately 95% of them singletons. The sample taken for sequencing was CD4+ T cells from PBMCs. The receptor source for this set is a human donor with Susac syndrome.

The chain links TRBV12-3 or TRBV12-4 to TRBJ2-2, with TRBD1 matching 10 bases. The junction had 9 bases not matched to a gene; V was cut back by 5 bases and J by 6 bases. CDR3 length: 16 residues. CDR3 nucleotide sequence: TGTGCCAGCAGTAGCACCGGGACAGGGGAGGCCGGGGAGCTGTTTTTT. Translated, it gives CASSSTGTGEAGELFF.

The J gene is TRBJ2-4, the V gene TRBV24-1; either TRBD1 or TRBD2 may supply D (6 bases each). Germline V gene lookup returns CDR1 KGHDR and CDR2 SFDVKD. V was cut by 6 bases and J by 2 bases, with 22 bases left in between. CDR3 size: 18 residues. The DNA of the CDR3 is TGTGCCACCAGTAAGGGGGGCCGCCCCGATGAGACCAAAAACATTCAGTACTTC. This encodes CATSKGGRPDETKNIQYF.

About this clonotype: A read error may account for a junction end that differs from germline. The gene calls are TRBV20-1 and TRBJ2-1, with D possibly being TRBD2 (6 bases). This CDR3 spans 14 amino acids. Germline V CDR1 and CDR2: DFQATT, SNEGSKA (reference sequence). The CDR3 loop reads CSVPDRDSNNEQFF. The CDR3, as DNA: TGCAGTGTTCCCGACCGGGACTCCAACAATGAGCAGTTCTTC.

The chain recombines TRBV25-1 with TRBJ2-7, with 7 nucleotides matching TRBD1. Trimming took 3 bases from V and 4 from J; bases not matched to a gene: 12. CDR1 is MGHDK, CDR2 SYGVNS, per germline. The CDR3 sequence is 16 residues long. The CDR3 region has the DNA TGTGCCAGCAGTGACTTAACCGGGACAGCTTCGTACGAGCAGTACTTC. Its translation is CASSDLTGTASYEQYF.

The V call is TRBV7-3, the J call TRBJ2-5; D call uncertain. Germline V gene sequence: CDR1 SGHTA, CDR2 FQGTGA. There are 13 residues in the CDR3. V dropped 5 bases and J dropped 4 bases, with 11 bases sitting between them. CDR3 protein: CASSPWAGETQYF. DNA for the CDR3: TGTGCCAGCAGCCCCTGGGCCGGAGAGACCCAGTACTTC.

This chain links TRBV29-1 with TRBJ2-7; no firm D call. This CDR3 comprises 11 residues. V lost 5 bases and J 1 base, leaving 6 bases between the germline ends. The germline V gene has CDR1 SQVTM and CDR2 ANQGSEA. DNA for the CDR3: TGCAGCGTTTGGGGTTCCTACGAGCAGTACTTC. This gives the protein CSVWGSYEQYF.

This chain uses TRBV5-4 with TRBJ2-3, with D hard to call. Deletions cut 0 bases from V and 4 bases from J, with 9 bases between. CDR1 and CDR2 from the germline V gene are SGHNT and YYREEE (reference sequence). This CDR3 comprises 14 residues. Here the CDR3 DNA reads TGTGCCAGCAGCTTGGGACGCTCCGCAGATACGCAGTATTTT. It encodes CASSLGRSADTQYF.

The chain combines TRBV9 with TRBJ2-3; no firm D call. Germline-derived CDR1 and CDR2 are SGDLS and YYNGEE. The CDR3 is made up of 14 amino acids. Trimming shortened V by 3 bases and J by 0 bases, and 8 bases separated the two germline ends. CDR3 in amino acids: CASSALSSTDTQYF. In nucleotides, the CDR3 is TGTGCCAGCAGCGCCTTATCTAGCACAGATACGCAGTATTTT.

This clonotype was counted between two and nine times. V gene TRBV12-3 or TRBV12-4 combines with J gene TRBJ1-6; D is uncertain. V was pared by 3 bases and J by 7 bases, with 4 bases between. This CDR3 has 12 amino acids. The CDR3: CASSFPNSPLHF. In DNA, the CDR3 is TGTGCCAGCAGTTTCCCAAATTCACCCCTCCACTTT.

V usage is TRBV29-1 and J usage is TRBJ2-5, with a tentative D call TRBD2 (6 bases). CDR1 SQVTM and CDR2 ANQGSEA come from the germline V gene. The CDR3 has 14 residues. With 0 bases removed from V and 1 base from J, the gap between germline ends came to 9 bases. The CDR3 sequence: CSVEDGGVQETQYF. CDR3 nucleotides: TGCAGCGTTGAAGATGGAGGGGTCCAAGAGACCCAGTACTTC. Drawing the rest from reference TRBV29-1 and TRBJ2-5, the complete variable domain is SAVISQKPSRDICQRGTSLTIQCQVDSQVTMMFWYRQQPGQSLTLIATANQGSEATYESGFVIDKFPISRPNLTFSTLTVSNMSPEDSSIYLCSVEDGGVQETQYFGPGTRLLVL.